These 5 T cell receptor beta chains came from one sample sequenced in a study of blood T cell repertoires in COVID-19. Using immunoSEQ multiplex PCR, the repertoire was profiled, and TCRdb retains in-frame clones only, with some absent. The top ten hold more than 9% of the sample, which has 310,000 or so clones, 80% to 90% seen once. Sequencing input: PBMCs or T cells enriched from blood (not recorded which). The receptors shown here come from a woman younger than 30 who had recovered from COVID-19.

The chain recombines TRBV6-4 with TRBJ1-5, with 7 bases identical to TRBD1. Germline trimming cut 5 bases from V and 4 bases from J; bases unmatched to any gene: 2. Germline CDR1 reads MRHNA; CDR2 reads SNTAGT. This CDR3 is 13 amino acids long. The CDR3 loop is CASSWDRNQPQHF. CDR3 nucleotide sequence: TGTGCCAGCAGTTGGGACAGAAATCAGCCCCAGCATTTT.

The V call is TRBV5-6, the J call TRBJ2-2; 7 nucleotides match TRBD1. The CDR3 sequence is 15 residues long. CDR1 and CDR2 from the germline V gene are SGHDT and YYEEEE. The junction had 3 bases not matched to a gene; V was cut back by 1 base and J by 3 bases. As DNA, the CDR3 is TGTGCCAGCAGCTTGCCCAGGGGGTACACCGGGGAGCTGTTTTTT. Translating gives CASSLPRGYTGELFF. Full variable domain (remainder filled in from reference TRBV5-6 and TRBJ2-2): DAGVTQSPTHLIKTRGQQVTLRCSPKSGHDTVSWYQQALGQGPQFIFQYYEEEERQRGNFPDRFSGHQFPNYSSELNVNALLLGDSALYLCASSLPRGYTGELFFGEGSRLTVL.

The chain uses TRBV28 and TRBJ1-2, with D maybe TRBD1 (6 bases). This CDR3 comprises 15 residues. V shed 3 bases and J shed 8 bases, with 19 bases lying between them. Germline CDR1 MDHEN, CDR2 SYDVKM. The chain's CDR3 is CASSLSGGDLGGYTF. The CDR3, as DNA: TGTGCCAGCAGTTTGTCTGGGGGCGACTTAGGGGGCTACACCTTC.

This clone showed up just a few times. CDR3 nucleotides: TGTGCCAGCAGCTCGCGGGGGGCGCCGAATAATTCACCCCTCCACTTT. This gives the protein CASSSRGAPNNSPLHF. The V gene is TRBV7-8, the J gene TRBJ1-6; the D gene is possibly TRBD1 (6 bases). Germline CDR1 and CDR2: SGHVS and FQNEAQ. This CDR3 region has 16 residues. V lost 4 bases to trimming and J lost 5 bases, with 15 bases between them. The entire variable domain, with the rest obtained from reference TRBV7-8 and TRBJ1-6, is as follows: GAGVSQSPRYKVAKRGQDVALRCDPISGHVSLFWYQQALGQGPEFLTYFQNEAQLDKSGLPSDRFFAERPEGSVSTLKIQRTQQEDSAVYLCASSSRGAPNNSPLHFGNGTRLTVT.

The V call is TRBV5-1, the J call TRBJ2-2, with TRBD1 matching 7 bases. V lost 2 bases and J lost 3; bases outside the gene matches: 4. The CDR3 is made up of 15 amino acids. From germline, CDR1 is SGHRS and CDR2 YFSETQ. CDR3 nucleotide sequence: TGCGCCAGCAGCTTCGACAGGGTGGACACCGGGGAGCTGTTTTTT. Translated: CASSFDRVDTGELFF.